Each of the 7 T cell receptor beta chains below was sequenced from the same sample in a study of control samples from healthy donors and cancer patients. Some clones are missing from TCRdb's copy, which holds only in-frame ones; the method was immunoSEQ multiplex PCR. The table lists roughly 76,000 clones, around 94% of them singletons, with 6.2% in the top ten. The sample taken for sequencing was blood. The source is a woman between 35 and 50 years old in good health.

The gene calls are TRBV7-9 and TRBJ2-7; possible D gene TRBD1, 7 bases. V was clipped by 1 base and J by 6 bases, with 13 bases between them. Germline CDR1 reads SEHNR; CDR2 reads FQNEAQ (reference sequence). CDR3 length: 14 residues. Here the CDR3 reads CASSLVGGGGEQYF. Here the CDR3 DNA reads TGTGCCAGCAGCTTAGTTGGAGGGGGCGGCGAGCAGTACTTC.

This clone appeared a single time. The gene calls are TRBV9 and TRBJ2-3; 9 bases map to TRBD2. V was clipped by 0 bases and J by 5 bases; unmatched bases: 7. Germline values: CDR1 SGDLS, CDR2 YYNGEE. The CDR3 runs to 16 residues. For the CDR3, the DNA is TGTGCCAGCAGCGTAGAGGCGGGGGGGCCCGAAGATACGCAGTATTTT. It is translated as CASSVEAGGPEDTQYF.

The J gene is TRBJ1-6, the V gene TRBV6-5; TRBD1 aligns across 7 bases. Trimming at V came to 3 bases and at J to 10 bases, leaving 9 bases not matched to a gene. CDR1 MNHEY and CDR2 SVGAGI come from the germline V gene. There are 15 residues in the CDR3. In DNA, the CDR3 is TGTGCCAGCAGTTATAATCGACAGGGAAACTCACCCCTCCACTTT. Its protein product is CASSYNRQGNSPLHF.

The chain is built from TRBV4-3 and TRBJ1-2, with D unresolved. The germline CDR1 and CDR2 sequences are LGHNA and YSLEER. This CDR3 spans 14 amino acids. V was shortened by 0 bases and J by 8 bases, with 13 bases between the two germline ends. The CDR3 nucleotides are TGCGCCAGCAGCCAAGAATCGAGGGAACAGGGCTACACCTTC. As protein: CASSQESREQGYTF.

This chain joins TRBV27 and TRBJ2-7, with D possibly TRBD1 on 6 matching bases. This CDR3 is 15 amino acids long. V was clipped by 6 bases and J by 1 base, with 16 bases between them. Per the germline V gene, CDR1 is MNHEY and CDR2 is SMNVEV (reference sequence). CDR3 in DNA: TGTGCCAGCAGGCCAACCAGGGGATGGTCCTACGAGCAGTACTTC. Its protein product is CASRPTRGWSYEQYF.

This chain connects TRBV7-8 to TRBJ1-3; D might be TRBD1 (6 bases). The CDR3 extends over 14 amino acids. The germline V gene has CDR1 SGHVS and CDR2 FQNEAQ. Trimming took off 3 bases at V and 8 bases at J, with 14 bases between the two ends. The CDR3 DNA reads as TGTGCCAGCAGCTTGGAACAGGGCGGGTACACCATATATTTT. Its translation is CASSLEQGGYTIYF. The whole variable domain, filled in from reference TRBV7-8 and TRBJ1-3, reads GAGVSQSPRYKVAKRGQDVALRCDPISGHVSLFWYQQALGQGPEFLTYFQNEAQLDKSGLPSDRFFAERPEGSVSTLKIQRTQQEDSAVYLCASSLEQGGYTIYFGEGSWLTVV.

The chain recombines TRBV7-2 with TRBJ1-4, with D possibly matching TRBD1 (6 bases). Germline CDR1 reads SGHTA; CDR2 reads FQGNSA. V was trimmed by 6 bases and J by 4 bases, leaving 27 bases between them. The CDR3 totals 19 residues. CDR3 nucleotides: TGTGCCAGCAGTCGACAGGCCAGGACTCCCCCTGCGGGTAATGAAAAACTGTTTTTT. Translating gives CASSRQARTPPAGNEKLFF.